This T cell receptor (beta chain) emerged from a study of regulatory T cells in long-lasting Graves disease. Sequencing libraries for TCR beta were prepared with iRepertoire HTBI primers and Arm-PCR of CDR3 regions. TCRdb passed the multiplex PCR reads through MiXCR, listing each CDR3 protein once. This sample yields over 500,000 distinct CDR3 sequences, of which about 15% are seen a single time; around 19% belongs to the top ten. This clonotype was seen repeatedly, ten times or more. Time point described: newly diagnosed GD, antithyroid drugs for less than 3 months. With RNA extracted from PBMCs as input, the TCR library was made. The data also belong to a second study, concerning T cells in Graves' hyperthyroidism and ophthalmopathy.

The sequence came from a woman aged 25 to 45 with Graves disease. The input for sequencing was peripheral blood mononuclear cells (PBMCs), taken at new diagnosis, from a patient treated with antithyroid drugs.

CDR3 in amino acids: CASSFDAGADEQFF. The DNA of the CDR3 is TGTGCCAGCAGCTTTGATGCGGGAGCGGATGAGCAGTTCTTC. The rearrangement links TRBV7-9 to TRBJ2-1; TRBD2 matches at 7 bases. The J segment lost 8 bases and the V segment lost 3 bases, leaving 7 bases of the junction unmatched. The CDR3 spans 14 residues. Germline values: CDR1 SEHNR, CDR2 FQNEAQ (reference sequence).